One sample yielded the 14 T cell receptor beta chains listed below, sequenced in a study of tumor and adjacent non-tumor tissue in lung cancer. TCRbeta libraries were built with three rounds of nested PCR, modified from ARM-PCR. From the multiplex PCR reads, TCRdb called clonotypes with MiXCR, one entry per CDR3 protein. The sample includes over 80,000 distinct CDR3 sequences, 80% of them seen just once. No cell sorting was done before RNA was extracted from the tissue. Distant lung tissue was collected more than 3 cm away from the tumor edge. The sequenced sample consisted of distant non-tumor lung tissue. These receptors all stem from a man aged 55 to 70 with small cell lung cancer.

Points on this clonotype: This may be a read error: a much more frequent sequence differs by one nucleotide. This sequence joins TRBV24-1 and TRBJ2-3, with 7 bases fitting TRBD1. CDR1 and CDR2 (germline): KGHDR, SFDVKD. This CDR3 is 13 amino acids long. The CDR3 DNA reads TGTGCCGCCAGATCCACAGGGGCAGATACGCAGTATTTT. Its protein is CAARSTGADTQYF.

The rearrangement joins TRBV28 to TRBJ2-7, with D perhaps matching TRBD2 (5 bases). Germline lookup yields CDR1 MDHEN and CDR2 SYDVKM. This CDR3 comprises 15 residues. V was cut by 10 bases and J by 7 bases, with 26 bases left in between. CDR3 protein: CAISGRGIGSGEQYF. The CDR3 DNA reads as TGTGCCATCTCGGGCAGAGGGATAGGGTCGGGGGAGCAGTACTTC.

On this clonotype itself: Germline is not matched at one junction end, which may reflect a read error. The chain joins TRBV7-9 to TRBJ2-5, with D perhaps TRBD1 (6 bases). The germline CDR1 and CDR2 sequences are SEHNR and FQNEAQ (reference sequence). This CDR3 is 14 amino acids long. The DNA for the CDR3 is TGTGCCAGCAACTACTCCACAGGGTTCGAGACCCAATGCTTC. Translated: CASNYSTGFETQCF.

Concerning this clonotype: Sequence at one end of the junction differs from germline and may be a read error. This chain uses TRBV6-5 with TRBJ2-5, with D possibly being TRBD1 or TRBD2 (5 bases each). The CDR3 spans 15 residues. The germline gives CDR1 MNHEY, CDR2 SVGAGI. This chain's CDR3 is CASSYSGGGWETQNF. CDR3 coding DNA: TGTGCAAGCAGTTACTCGGGTGGGGGTTGGGAGACCCAGAACTTC.

The chain employs TRBV29-1 and TRBJ2-5, with D possibly being TRBD1 (7 bases). Germline CDR1 SQVTM, CDR2 ANQGSEA. The CDR3 is made up of 13 amino acids. The CDR3, as DNA: TGCAACGCCCCTCGTGCAGGGGGGGAGACCCAGTACTTC. Its protein product is CNAPRAGGETQYF.

The chain recombines TRBV6-2 or TRBV6-3 with TRBJ2-1; D is ambiguous. Germline CDR1 is MNHEY and CDR2 is SVGEGT. The CDR3 consists of 11 residues. V lost 2 bases to trimming and J lost 12 bases, with 8 bases between them. The CDR3 is CASSYTVRQFF. The CDR3 nucleotides read TGTGCCAGCAGTTACACGGTTAGGCAGTTCTTC.

V gene TRBV5-1 combines with J gene TRBJ2-3, with 13 bases lining up with TRBD2. CDR3 length: 19 residues. Germline V gene lookup returns CDR1 SGHRS and CDR2 YFSETQ. In DNA form, the CDR3 reads TGCACTAGCAGCTTCCACCACGGACTAGCGGGAGAGGGGACAGATACGCAGTATTTT. Translating gives CTSSFHHGLAGEGTDTQYF.

The V call is TRBV20-1, the J call TRBJ1-3; maybe TRBD1 (5 bases). V lost 5 bases to trimming and J lost 9 bases, with 23 bases between them. Per the germline V gene, CDR1 is DFQATT and CDR2 is SNEGSKA (reference sequence). This CDR3 has 15 amino acids. CDR3 sequence reads: CSAGTGDKGLGTIYF. The CDR3, as DNA: TGCAGTGCTGGAACCGGTGACAAGGGGCTCGGCACCATATATTTT.

With regard to this clonotype: Without the conserved terminal phenylalanine or tryptophan, this CDR3 likely stems from a read error. The chain is built from TRBV6-5 and TRBJ1-5; TRBD1 is a possible D gene (5 bases). From germline, CDR1 is MNHEY and CDR2 SVGAGI. Trimming shortened V by 6 bases and J by 4 bases, and 16 bases separated the two germline ends. This CDR3 has 15 residues. CDR3 amino acids: CASRIPGSGNQPQHS. CDR3 nucleotide sequence: TGTGCCAGCAGAATTCCCGGGTCAGGGAATCAGCCCCAGCATTCT.

As for this clonotype: The conserved final phenylalanine or tryptophan is absent from the CDR3, which likely points to a read error. The rearrangement joins TRBV6-1 to TRBJ2-7, with 11 nucleotides matching TRBD2. CDR3 length: 15 amino acids. Germline lookup yields CDR1 MNHNS and CDR2 SASEGT. V was clipped by 1 base and J by 5 bases; unmatched bases: 4. The CDR3 reads CASSEGILAGDEQYL. The CDR3, as DNA: TGTGCCAGCAGTGAAGGGATACTAGCGGGGGACGAGCAGTACCTC.

As to this clonotype: The final CDR3 position lacks the conserved phenylalanine or tryptophan, pointing to a likely read error. The genes are TRBV11-2 and TRBJ2-2, with TRBD1 identical over 9 bases. The CDR3 totals 14 residues. Trimming took 8 bases from V and 11 from J; bases not matched to a gene: 12. CDR1 and CDR2 (germline): SGHAT, FQNNGV. The CDR3 nucleotides read TGTGCCAGCCGCGGGACAGGGAACACCCGTGAGCTGTTTCTT. The encoded protein is CASRGTGNTRELFL.

Concerning this clonotype itself: A read error is possible here, since a much larger clone lies one base away. This chain links TRBV20-1 with TRBJ2-3; TRBD2 matches 8 bases. The CDR3 is made up of 14 amino acids. Germline V gene sequence: CDR1 DFQATT, CDR2 SNEGSKA (reference sequence). The trim removed 5 bases at V and 1 base at J, leaving 5 bases unmatched. CDR3 residues: CSAFQAGGTDTQYF. In DNA, the CDR3 is TGCAGTGCTTTCCAAGCGGGAGGCACAGATACGCAGTATTTT.

Regarding this clonotype: Possible read error: a much larger clone is one base away. The chain links TRBV20-1 to TRBJ2-1; 10 positions agree with TRBD2. The germline gives CDR1 DFQATT, CDR2 SNEGSKA (reference sequence). The CDR3 sequence is 15 residues long. The V segment lost 7 bases and the J segment 4 bases; nucleotides outside the gene matches: 10. The CDR3 sequence is CSGLVAGGLYNEQFF. DNA of the CDR3: TGCAGTGGACTGGTAGCGGGAGGACTATACAATGAGCAGTTCTTC.

As for this clonotype: The germline gene is not matched at one end of the junction; a read error may be the cause. V usage is TRBV11-2 and J usage is TRBJ2-1; no clear D. CDR1 is SGHAT, CDR2 FQNNGV, per germline. This CDR3 region has 14 residues. The CDR3 DNA reads TGTGTCAGCAGCTTAGAGGCGAGGTTGGTTGAGCAGTTCTTC. It encodes CVSSLEARLVEQFF.